This T cell receptor beta chain was documented in a study of shared clonotypes between healthy human individuals. Study observations and caveats: When compared with the clonotypes that were shared by all four sorted-subset donors, the non-shared clonotypes turned out to have lower generation probabilities. A few donors had approximately 4.6% of their naive CD4 clonotypes in common.

Trimming left V 6 bases short and J 6 bases short, with 12 bases between. The germline V gene has CDR1 DFQATT and CDR2 SNEGSKA (reference sequence). This CDR3 is 11 amino acids long. Each subset's genomic DNA was split evenly across several immunoSEQ plates. Template for every sorted-subset replicate PCR totaled roughly 210 ng DNA, roughly 30,000 T cell genomes. Assay: immunoSEQ multiplex PCR; the TCRdb copy retains only in-frame clones and omits some. The sample carries roughly 1 million clones, around 82% recorded once. A word on this clone: Its antigen is unidentified.

This chain joins TRBV20-1 and TRBJ2-7; D not certain. The sequence came from a man aged 18 to 29 in good health. Some clones in this sample may be carry-over from other donors' samples. Source material: memory CD4+ T cells from PBMCs. The subset denotes: CD45RA-negative fraction. CDR3 coding DNA: TGCAGTGCCGAACAAAACCTCGAGCAGTACTTC. Translated: CSAEQNLEQYF.